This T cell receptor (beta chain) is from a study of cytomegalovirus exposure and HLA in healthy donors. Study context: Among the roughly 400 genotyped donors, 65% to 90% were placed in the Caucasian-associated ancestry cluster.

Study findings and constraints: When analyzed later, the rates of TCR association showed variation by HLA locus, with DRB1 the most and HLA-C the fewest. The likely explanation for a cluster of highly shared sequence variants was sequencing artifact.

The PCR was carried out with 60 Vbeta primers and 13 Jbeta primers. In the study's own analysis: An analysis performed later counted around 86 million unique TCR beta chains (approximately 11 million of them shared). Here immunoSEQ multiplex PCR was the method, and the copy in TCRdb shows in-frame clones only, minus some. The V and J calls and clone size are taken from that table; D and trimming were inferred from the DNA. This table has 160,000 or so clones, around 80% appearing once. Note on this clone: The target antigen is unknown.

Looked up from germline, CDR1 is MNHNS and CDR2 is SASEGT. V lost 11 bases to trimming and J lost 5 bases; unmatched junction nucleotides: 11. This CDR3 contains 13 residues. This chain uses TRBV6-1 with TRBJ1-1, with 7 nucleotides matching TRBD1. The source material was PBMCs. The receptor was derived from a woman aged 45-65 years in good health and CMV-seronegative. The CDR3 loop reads CALSQDRLTEAFF. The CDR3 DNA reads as TGTGCCCTAAGTCAGGACAGGTTGACTGAAGCTTTCTTT.